A selection of T cell receptor beta chains follows, all from one sample in a study of blood T cell repertoires in COVID-19. TCRdb's copy holds only in-frame clones and misses some; the assay was immunoSEQ multiplex PCR. This table has around 160,000 clones, around 80% appearing once. Sequenced: peripheral blood. Source of these receptors: a man aged 55 to 70 with active or convalescent COVID-19. CDR3s include the opening cysteine and the closing phenylalanine or tryptophan. The order of the fields is J gene, clone size, V gene, D gene, CDR3 protein, CDR3 DNA. D genes are given only for firm matches. Clone sizes are given selectively: once, few, many, or a class where the clone is expanded.

J gene: TRBJ1-5
clone size: .
V gene: TRBV21-1
D gene: .
CDR3 protein: CASSRPGTDSNQPQHF
CDR3 DNA: TGTGCCAGCAGCAGACCCGGGACAGATAGCAATCAGCCCCAGCATTTT

J gene: TRBJ2-3
clone size: few
V gene: TRBV28
D gene: .
CDR3 protein: CASTLTRGTQYF
CDR3 DNA: TGTGCCAGCACCCTTACGAGGGGGACGCAGTATTTT

J gene: TRBJ2-5
clone size: once
V gene: TRBV19
D gene: TRBD1
CDR3 protein: CASSIPGGPTQYF
CDR3 DNA: TGTGCCAGTAGTATCCCAGGGGGACCGACCCAGTACTTC

J gene: TRBJ1-1
clone size: few
V gene: TRBV2
D gene: .
CDR3 protein: CASSDPGLQNTEAFF
CDR3 DNA: TGTGCCAGCAGTGACCCGGGACTGCAGAACACTGAAGCTTTCTTT

J gene: TRBJ2-5
clone size: .
V gene: TRBV4-2
D gene: TRBD2
CDR3 protein: CASSPGTSGKETQYF
CDR3 DNA: TGTGCCAGCAGCCCTGGGACTAGCGGGAAAGAGACCCAGTACTTC

J gene: TRBJ1-1
clone size: once
V gene: TRBV18
D gene: .
CDR3 protein: CASSPGVGMNTEAFF
CDR3 DNA: TGTGCCAGCTCCCCGGGAGTAGGGATGAACACTGAAGCTTTCTTT

J gene: TRBJ2-4
clone size: .
V gene: TRBV28
D gene: TRBD2
CDR3 protein: CASSFPGLAGVGKNIQYF
CDR3 DNA: TGTGCCAGCAGTTTTCCGGGACTAGCGGGAGTAGGCAAAAACATTCAGTACTTC

J gene: TRBJ2-7
clone size: .
V gene: TRBV6-5
D gene: .
CDR3 protein: CASSYLGREVF
CDR3 DNA: TGTGCCAGCAGTTACTTGGGCAGGGAGGTCTTC

J gene: TRBJ1-2
clone size: few
V gene: TRBV19
D gene: .
CDR3 protein: CASTRSTAPYGYTF
CDR3 DNA: TGTGCCAGTACCCGATCGACAGCCCCCTATGGCTACACCTTC

J gene: TRBJ1-6
clone size: .
V gene: TRBV9
D gene: .
CDR3 protein: CASSALGGRGNSPLHF
CDR3 DNA: TGTGCCAGCAGCGCCTTAGGGGGAAGGGGTAATTCACCCCTCCACTTT

J gene: TRBJ2-5
clone size: .
V gene: TRBV24-1
D gene: TRBD1
CDR3 protein: CATSDSPWGGQGGKTQYF
CDR3 DNA: TGTGCCACCAGTGATTCCCCCTGGGGGGGACAGGGAGGAAAGACCCAGTACTTC

J gene: TRBJ2-7
clone size: .
V gene: TRBV28
D gene: TRBD2
CDR3 protein: CASRAGGVRGEQYF
CDR3 DNA: TGTGCCAGCAGGGCGGGAGGTGTAAGAGGGGAGCAGTACTTC

J gene: TRBJ2-1
clone size: .
V gene: TRBV19
D gene: .
CDR3 protein: CASSMGGGNEQFF
CDR3 DNA: TGTGCCAGTAGTATGGGAGGGGGCAATGAGCAGTTCTTC

J gene: TRBJ2-1
clone size: .
V gene: TRBV11-2
D gene: .
CDR3 protein: CASSLGVIGGEQFF
CDR3 DNA: TGTGCCAGCAGCTTAGGGGTCATTGGGGGCGAGCAGTTCTTC

J gene: TRBJ2-7
clone size: .
V gene: TRBV24-1
D gene: TRBD1
CDR3 protein: CATSDFRDRGPREQYF
CDR3 DNA: TGTGCCACCAGTGATTTCCGGGACAGGGGTCCTCGGGAGCAGTACTTC

J gene: TRBJ1-4
clone size: many
V gene: TRBV5-1
D gene: .
CDR3 protein: CASQTEANEKLFF
CDR3 DNA: TGCGCCAGCCAGACAGAAGCAAATGAAAAACTGTTTTTT

J gene: TRBJ2-5
clone size: .
V gene: TRBV2
D gene: .
CDR3 protein: CASSQRRGYQETQYF
CDR3 DNA: TGTGCCAGCAGCCAGAGACGAGGGTACCAAGAGACCCAGTACTTC

J gene: TRBJ2-1
clone size: .
V gene: TRBV9
D gene: .
CDR3 protein: CASSVLAGRYNEQFF
CDR3 DNA: TGTGCCAGCAGCGTGTTGGCGGGCCGCTACAATGAGCAGTTCTTC

J gene: TRBJ1-2
clone size: few
V gene: TRBV5-1
D gene: .
CDR3 protein: CASSPTPGGNYGYTF
CDR3 DNA: TGCGCCAGCAGCCCTACCCCGGGAGGTAACTATGGCTACACCTTC

J gene: TRBJ1-5
clone size: .
V gene: TRBV7-2
D gene: .
CDR3 protein: CASSLAASNQPQHF
CDR3 DNA: TGTGCCAGCAGCTTAGCGGCCTCAAATCAGCCCCAGCATTTT

J gene: TRBJ2-2
clone size: .
V gene: TRBV7-3
D gene: .
CDR3 protein: CASSSDYLGGELFF
CDR3 DNA: TGTGCCAGCAGCTCTGACTACCTCGGCGGGGAGCTGTTTTTT

J gene: TRBJ2-1
clone size: .
V gene: TRBV27
D gene: .
CDR3 protein: CASSLNSLYNEQFF
CDR3 DNA: TGTGCCAGCAGTTTAAACAGCCTCTACAATGAGCAGTTCTTC

J gene: TRBJ2-7
clone size: .
V gene: TRBV28
D gene: TRBD2
CDR3 protein: CASSLWGTSYEQYF
CDR3 DNA: TGTGCCAGCAGTTTATGGGGGACTAGTTACGAGCAGTACTTC